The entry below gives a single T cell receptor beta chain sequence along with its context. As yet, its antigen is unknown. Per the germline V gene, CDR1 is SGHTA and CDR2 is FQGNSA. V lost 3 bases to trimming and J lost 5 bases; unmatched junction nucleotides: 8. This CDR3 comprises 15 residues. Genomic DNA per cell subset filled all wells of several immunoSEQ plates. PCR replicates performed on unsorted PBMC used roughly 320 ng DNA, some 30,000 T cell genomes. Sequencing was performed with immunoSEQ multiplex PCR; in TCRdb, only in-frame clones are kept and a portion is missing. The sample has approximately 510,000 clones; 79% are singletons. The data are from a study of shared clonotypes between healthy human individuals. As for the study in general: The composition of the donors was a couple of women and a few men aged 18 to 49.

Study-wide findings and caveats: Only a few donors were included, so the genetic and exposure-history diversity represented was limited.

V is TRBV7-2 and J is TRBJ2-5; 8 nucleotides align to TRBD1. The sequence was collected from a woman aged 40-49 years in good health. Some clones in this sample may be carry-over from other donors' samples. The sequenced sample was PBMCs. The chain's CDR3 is CASSFDRGVRETQYF. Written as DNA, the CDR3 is TGTGCCAGCAGCTTCGACAGGGGTGTGAGGGAGACCCAGTACTTC.